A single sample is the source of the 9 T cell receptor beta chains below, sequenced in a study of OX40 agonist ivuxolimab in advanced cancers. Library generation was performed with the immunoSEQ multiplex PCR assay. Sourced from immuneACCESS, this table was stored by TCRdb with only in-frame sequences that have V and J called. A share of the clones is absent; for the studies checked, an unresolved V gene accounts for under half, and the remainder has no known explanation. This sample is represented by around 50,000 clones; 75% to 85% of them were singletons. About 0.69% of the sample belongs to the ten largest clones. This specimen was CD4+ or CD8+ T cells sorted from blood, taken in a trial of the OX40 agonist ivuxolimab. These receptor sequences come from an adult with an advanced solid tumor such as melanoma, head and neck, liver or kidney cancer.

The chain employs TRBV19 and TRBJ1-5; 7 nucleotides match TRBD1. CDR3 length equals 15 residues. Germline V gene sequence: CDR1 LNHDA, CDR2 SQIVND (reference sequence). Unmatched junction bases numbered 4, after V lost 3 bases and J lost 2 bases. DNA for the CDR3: TGTGCCAGTAGTATGGAGGGGGCGCGCAATCAGCCCCAGCATTTT. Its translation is CASSMEGARNQPQHF. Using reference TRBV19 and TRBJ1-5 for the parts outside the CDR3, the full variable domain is DGGITQSPKYLFRKEGQNVTLSCEQNLNHDAMYWYRQDPGQGLRLIYYSQIVNDFQKGDIAEGYSVSREKKESFPLTVTSAQKNPTAFYLCASSMEGARNQPQHFGDGTRLSIL.

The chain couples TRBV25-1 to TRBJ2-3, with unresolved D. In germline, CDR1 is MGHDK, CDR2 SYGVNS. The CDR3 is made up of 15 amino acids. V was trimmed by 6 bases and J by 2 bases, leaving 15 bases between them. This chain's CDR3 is CASSNRRTPTDTQYF. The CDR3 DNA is TGTGCCAGCAGCAACCGCAGAACTCCCACAGATACGCAGTATTTT.

The CDR3: CASPLGARINSPLHF. The CDR3 nucleotides read TGTGCCTCGCCCCTAGGGGCCCGAATTAATTCACCCCTCCACTTT. The chain carries TRBV11-3 and TRBJ1-6; a possible D gene is TRBD1 (5 bases). From germline, CDR1 is SGHNT and CDR2 YENEEA. The germline V and J ends were trimmed by 11 bases and 6 bases, with 20 bases remaining between them. This CDR3 region has 15 residues.

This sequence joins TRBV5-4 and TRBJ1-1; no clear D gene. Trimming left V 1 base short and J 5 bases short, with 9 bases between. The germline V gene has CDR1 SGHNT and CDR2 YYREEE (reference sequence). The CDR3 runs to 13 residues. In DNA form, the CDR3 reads TGTGCCAGCAGCTTGTCCCCGGTGACTGAAGCTTTCTTT. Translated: CASSLSPVTEAFF.

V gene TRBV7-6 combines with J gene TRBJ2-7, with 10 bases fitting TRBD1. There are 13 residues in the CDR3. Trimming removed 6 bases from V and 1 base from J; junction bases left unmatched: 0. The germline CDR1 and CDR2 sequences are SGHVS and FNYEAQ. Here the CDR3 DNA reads TGTGCCAGCAGGGGACAGGGGTCCTACGAGCAGTACTTC. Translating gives CASRGQGSYEQYF.

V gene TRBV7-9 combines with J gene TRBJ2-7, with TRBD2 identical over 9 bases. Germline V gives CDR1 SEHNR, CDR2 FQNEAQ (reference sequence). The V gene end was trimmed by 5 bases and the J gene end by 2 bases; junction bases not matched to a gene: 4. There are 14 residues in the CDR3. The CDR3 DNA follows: TGTGCCAGCAGCCCTAGCGGGGCTGCCTACGAGCAGTACTTC. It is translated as CASSPSGAAYEQYF.

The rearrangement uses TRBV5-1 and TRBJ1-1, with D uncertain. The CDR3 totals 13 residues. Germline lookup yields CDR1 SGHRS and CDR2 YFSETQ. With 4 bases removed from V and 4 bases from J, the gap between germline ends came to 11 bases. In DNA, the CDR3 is TGCGCCAGCAGCGAGTTGACGGGCACTGAAGCTTTCTTT. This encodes CASSELTGTEAFF.

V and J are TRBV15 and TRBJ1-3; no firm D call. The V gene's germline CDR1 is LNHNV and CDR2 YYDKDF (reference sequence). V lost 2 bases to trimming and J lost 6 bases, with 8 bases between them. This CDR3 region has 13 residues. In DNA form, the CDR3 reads TGTGCCACCAGCAGACCCACTCAAAACACCATATATTTT. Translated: CATSRPTQNTIYF.

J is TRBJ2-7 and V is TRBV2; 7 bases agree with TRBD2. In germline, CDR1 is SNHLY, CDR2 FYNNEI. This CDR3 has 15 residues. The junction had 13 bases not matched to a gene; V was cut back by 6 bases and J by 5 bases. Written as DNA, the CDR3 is TGTGCCAGCAGGCTTACTAGCGATGAGTTCCACGAGCAGTACTTC. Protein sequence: CASRLTSDEFHEQYF. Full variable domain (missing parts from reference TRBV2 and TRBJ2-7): EPEVTQTPSHQVTQMGQEVILRCVPISNHLYFYWYRQILGQKVEFLVSFYNNEISEKSEIFDDQFSVERPDGSNFTLKIRSTKLEDSAMYFCASRLTSDEFHEQYFGPGTRLTVT.